This T cell receptor beta chain was captured in a study of T cells in Graves' hyperthyroidism and ophthalmopathy. Study-level results: In blood, most of the thyroid clonotypes expanded above 0.001 were also present.

This clonotype was seen many times. Antigen specificity is unknown. The CDR3 has 13 residues. The germline V gene encodes CDR1 SGHRS and CDR2 YFSETQ. V was pared by 1 base and J by 7 bases, with 8 bases between. The TCR beta CDR3 regions underwent amplification using RNA transcripts as the source. HTBI primers were used for first-round RT-PCR of the TCR CDR3. TCRdb reprocessed the multiplex PCR reads with MiXCR, giving one entry per CDR3 protein. This table holds hundreds of thousands of distinct CDR3 sequences, 17% found once. V is TRBV5-1 and J is TRBJ1-4; D remains ambiguous. The sample taken for sequencing was blood. The receptor comes from a woman aged 18-29 years with Graves' ophthalmopathy. The CDR3 region is CASSLLSGEKLFF. CDR3 DNA sequence: TGCGCCAGCAGCTTGTTGTCGGGTGAAAAACTGTTTTTT.